This T cell receptor (beta chain) derives from a study of blood T cell repertoires in COVID-19. TCRdb's copy holds only in-frame clones and misses some; the assay was immunoSEQ multiplex PCR. The profile shows 200,000 to 250,000 clones, 80% to 85% of them singletons. CDR3 length: 11 amino acids. Germline V gene lookup returns CDR1 DFQATT and CDR2 SNEGSKA (reference sequence). V gave up 5 bases and J gave up 5 bases, with 6 bases separating them. The clonotype comes from a woman aged 40 to 50 who had recovered from COVID-19. The gene calls are TRBV20-1 and TRBJ2-2, with D perhaps matching TRBD1 (5 bases). Source material: PBMCs or T cells enriched from blood (not recorded which). CDR3: CSAPGTGELFF. The CDR3 region has the DNA TGCAGTGCTCCAGGGACCGGGGAGCTGTTTTTT.